Here is one T cell receptor (beta chain) with its context. The sample originates from a study of control samples from healthy donors and cancer patients. Losses at the gene ends were 4 bases for V and 5 bases for J; bases not matched to a gene: 4. This CDR3 comprises 16 residues. CDR1 and CDR2 from the germline V gene are SGHNT and YENEEA. TCRdb's table, derived via immunoSEQ multiplex PCR, lists solely in-frame clones and lacks some. The sample carries 130,000 to 150,000 clones, roughly 94% recorded once. The chain employs TRBV11-3 and TRBJ2-1, with 14 bases identical to TRBD2. The sequence was collected from a man in his sixties with colorectal cancer. The specimen sequenced was PBMCs. CDR3 bases: TGTGCCAGCAGCTCTTCGACTAGCGGGGGGGACAATGAGCAGTTCTTC. Translation: CASSSSTSGGDNEQFF.